A single sample gave rise to the 14 T cell receptor beta chains below, sequenced in a study of cytomegalovirus exposure and HLA in healthy donors. The PCR contained 60 Vbeta and 13 Jbeta primers. Clones were sequenced by immunoSEQ multiplex PCR, and TCRdb holds only the in-frame ones, with some missing. The sample has over 150,000 clones; around 82% are singletons. Sample: PBMCs. These receptors were obtained from a man in his fifties in good health and CMV-seropositive.

The count of this clone is one. The V gene is TRBV5-1, the J gene TRBJ2-3; the match to TRBD2 covers 13 bases. CDR1 and CDR2 from the germline V gene are SGHRS and YFSETQ. The J segment lost 5 bases and the V segment lost 4 bases, leaving 4 bases of the junction unmatched. This CDR3 has 15 residues. CDR3 protein: CASSAGLAGLDTQYF. CDR3 DNA: TGCGCCAGCAGCGCGGGACTAGCGGGATTAGATACGCAGTATTTT.

This clone was seen a handful of times. The rearrangement uses TRBV19 and TRBJ2-1; 11 bases map to TRBD2. After removal of 6 bases from V and 6 bases from J, the junction contained 7 bases not matched to a gene. Germline V gives CDR1 LNHDA, CDR2 SQIVND (reference sequence). This CDR3 spans 15 amino acids. The CDR3 sequence: CASSKLAGESNEQFF. As DNA, the CDR3 is TGTGCCAGTAGCAAACTAGCGGGAGAATCCAATGAGCAGTTCTTC. Looking up the rest from reference TRBV19 and TRBJ2-1 gives the full variable domain: DGGITQSPKYLFRKEGQNVTLSCEQNLNHDAMYWYRQDPGQGLRLIYYSQIVNDFQKGDIAEGYSVSREKKESFPLTVTSAQKNPTAFYLCASSKLAGESNEQFFGPGTRLTVL.

V gene TRBV5-1 combines with J gene TRBJ2-2; unclear D gene. Germline lookup yields CDR1 SGHRS and CDR2 YFSETQ. The CDR3 has 15 residues. The germline V and J ends were trimmed by 5 bases and 6 bases, with 17 bases remaining between them. The CDR3 sequence: CASRHEPKAPGELFF. Written as DNA, the CDR3 is TGCGCCAGCAGGCATGAACCTAAAGCTCCCGGGGAGCTGTTTTTT. Together with reference TRBV5-1 and TRBJ2-2, the CDR3 gives the full variable domain: KAGVTQTPRYLIKTRGQQVTLSCSPISGHRSVSWYQQTPGQGLQFLFEYFSETQRNKGNFPGRFSGRQFSNSRSEMNVSTLELGDSALYLCASRHEPKAPGELFFGEGSRLTVL.

The rearrangement joins TRBV4-2 to TRBJ1-5; D ambiguous. The CDR3 runs 13 residues. Germline assignment: CDR1 LGHNA and CDR2 YNFKEQ. The ends were cut back, 1 base at V and 6 bases at J, with 7 bases in the middle. This CDR3 reads CASSQVAGQPQHF. The DNA for the CDR3 is TGTGCCAGCAGCCAAGTTGCCGGTCAGCCCCAGCATTTT.

The CDR3 region has the DNA TGTGCCAGCAGTTCCCCCGCGGGACTAGCGGGGGGGCACACTTACGAGCAGTACTTC. It is translated as CASSSPAGLAGGHTYEQYF. The V gene is TRBV27, the J gene TRBJ2-7; 16 bases fit TRBD2. The CDR3 sequence is 19 residues long. Germline CDR1 MNHEY, CDR2 SMNVEV (reference sequence). J was trimmed by 4 bases and V by 4 bases; bases with no gene match: 13.

The chain links TRBV5-1 to TRBJ2-2, with TRBD1 matching over 7 bases. The CDR3 spans 16 residues. Germline lookup yields CDR1 SGHRS and CDR2 YFSETQ. J lost 4 bases, V lost 2 bases, and 8 bases had no gene match. CDR3 sequence: CASSFGAQGRTGELFF. For the CDR3, the DNA is TGCGCCAGCAGCTTTGGGGCACAGGGGCGCACCGGGGAGCTGTTTTTT.

Here the CDR3 DNA reads TGTGCCAGTAGTGTCGAACGTTATAGCGAGACCCAGTACTTC. It encodes CASSVERYSETQYF. The chain combines TRBV19 with TRBJ2-5, with D unclear. The V end lost 5 bases, the J end lost 5 bases, and 15 bases lay between the germline ends. Germline values: CDR1 LNHDA, CDR2 SQIVND (reference sequence). This CDR3 spans 14 amino acids.

The chain carries TRBV29-1 and TRBJ2-2; 8 bases are shared with TRBD1. Germline trimming cut 3 bases from V and 4 bases from J; bases unmatched to any gene: 4. Germline-derived CDR1 and CDR2 are SQVTM and ANQGSEA. This CDR3 region has 14 residues. CDR3 residues: CSVEGRGLTGELFF. DNA for the CDR3: TGCAGCGTTGAGGGCAGGGGGCTCACCGGGGAGCTGTTTTTT.

J is TRBJ2-5 and V is TRBV4-2; TRBD2 aligns across 12 bases. Near its end, the DNA agrees better with TRBJ2-7, so the J call may be wrong. The germline gives CDR1 LGHNA, CDR2 YNFKEQ. This CDR3 contains 16 residues. CDR3 loop: CASSQDQTSGGYEQYF. The CDR3 DNA is TGTGCCAGCAGCCAAGATCAGACTAGCGGGGGCTACGAGCAGTACTTC.

The chain links TRBV23-1 to TRBJ1-6; weak D call: TRBD1 (6 bases). TRBV23-1 is reported as an ORF; its role is uncertain. V was clipped by 1 base and J by 9 bases, with 25 bases between them. The CDR3 has 19 amino acids. The CDR3 protein is CASSQWRRRWGRAGSPLHF. As DNA, the CDR3 is TGCGCCAGCAGTCAATGGCGGAGGCGTTGGGGGCGTGCCGGTTCACCCCTCCACTTT.

The chain uses TRBV5-1 and TRBJ2-1, with 8 positions matching TRBD2. Germline values: CDR1 SGHRS, CDR2 YFSETQ. V lost 0 bases to trimming and J lost 6 bases; unmatched junction nucleotides: 5. The CDR3 contains 15 residues. CDR3 nucleotides: TGCGCCAGCAGCTTGGTGTCGCTAGCGGGCAATGAGCAGTTCTTC. It yields the protein CASSLVSLAGNEQFF.

The chain is built from TRBV5-1 and TRBJ2-3; 9 bases agree with TRBD2. V shed 5 bases and J 5 bases; nucleotides not matched to a gene: 12. The CDR3 is 16 residues long. Germline lookup yields CDR1 SGHRS and CDR2 YFSETQ. This CDR3 is CASSSYPGLAVDTQYF. The CDR3, as DNA: TGCGCCAGCAGTTCTTACCCGGGACTAGCAGTAGATACGCAGTATTTT. The entire variable domain, with the rest obtained from reference TRBV5-1 and TRBJ2-3, is as follows: KAGVTQTPRYLIKTRGQQVTLSCSPISGHRSVSWYQQTPGQGLQFLFEYFSETQRNKGNFPGRFSGRQFSNSRSEMNVSTLELGDSALYLCASSSYPGLAVDTQYFGPGTRLTVL.

The gene calls are TRBV5-1 and TRBJ2-3; TRBD2 might be the D (5 bases). The CDR3 sequence is 15 residues long. Germline V gives CDR1 SGHRS, CDR2 YFSETQ. Trimming took off 4 bases at V and 5 bases at J, with 17 bases between the two ends. The CDR3, as DNA: TGCGCCAGCAGCGTCGCTAGCCCCGCCTTAGATACGCAGTATTTT. Its translation is CASSVASPALDTQYF.

This sequence joins TRBV13 and TRBJ2-7; 7 positions agree with TRBD1. This CDR3 comprises 14 residues. V lost 7 bases and J lost 5; bases outside the gene matches: 11. The V gene's germline CDR1 is PRHDT and CDR2 FYEKMQ (reference sequence). CDR3 sequence reads: CASTLDRALDEQYF. CDR3 bases: TGTGCCAGCACACTTGACAGGGCGTTGGACGAGCAGTACTTC.